These 2 T cell receptor beta chains originate from one sample sequenced in a study of T cell repertoires in cytomegalovirus infection. TCRdb reprocessed the reads via MiXCR and lists one record per CDR3 protein. The sample consists of 150,000 to 180,000 distinct CDR3 sequences, less than 25% of them appearing once. Sequenced material: PBMCs. Source of these receptors: a human donor in good health (CMV status not recorded). Some clones in this sample may be carry-over from other donors' samples.

V and J are TRBV7-8 and TRBJ2-7, with 12 bases fitting TRBD2. Germline V gene lookup returns CDR1 SGHVS and CDR2 FQNEAQ. The trim removed 5 bases at V and 5 bases at J, leaving 7 bases unmatched. The CDR3 has 15 residues. The CDR3 spells CASSLLTSGRDEQYF. The CDR3 nucleotides are TGTGCCAGCAGCCTACTGACTAGCGGGAGAGACGAGCAGTACTTC.

The chain links TRBV24-1 to TRBJ2-1; TRBD2 matches at 11 bases. CDR1 is KGHDR, CDR2 SFDVKD, per germline. V trimming: 4 bases; J trimming: 6 bases; junction bases outside the gene matches: 10. CDR3 size: 17 residues. The CDR3 spells CATSDVRTSGRVNEQFF. The CDR3 bases are TGTGCCACCAGTGACGTCCGCACTAGCGGGAGAGTCAATGAGCAGTTCTTC.